A selection of T cell receptor beta chains follows, all from one sample in a study of T cell responses to AZD1222 COVID-19 vaccine. Here immunoSEQ multiplex PCR was the method, and the copy in TCRdb shows in-frame clones only, minus some. The sample carries some 140,000 clones, roughly 91% recorded once. The sample here was peripheral blood, taken 28 days after the second AZD1222 dose. The receptor set was obtained from an adult who received the AZD1222 COVID-19 vaccine. CDR3s include the opening cysteine and the closing phenylalanine or tryptophan. A D gene is named only where the DNA matches it firmly. Size values are once, few and many counts, or a class for expanded clones, and some rows have none.

TRBV5-1,-,-,TRBJ2-5,TGCGCCAGCAGCCGCCATCTAGGGACAGCCCGCGGGGTAGAGACCCAGTACTTC,CASSRHLGTARGVETQYF
TRBV19,-,-,TRBJ1-2,TGTGCCAGTTGGGGGATCTATGGCTACACCTTC,CASWGIYGYTF
TRBV5-5,TRBD1,few,TRBJ2-7,TGTGCCAGCAGCTTGGAGAGAGGGGGCTTAGCCCACGAGCAGTACTTC,CASSLERGGLAHEQYF
TRBV6-5,-,-,TRBJ1-2,TGTGCCAGCAGGGACTATGGCTACACCTTC,CASRDYGYTF
TRBV2,-,-,TRBJ1-6,TGTGCCAGCAGTGATCTGGGTGTCATCGCGACACCCCTCCACTTT,CASSDLGVIATPLHF
TRBV10-3,-,-,TRBJ2-7,TGTGCCACCGGAGGCGACGCGGACTACGAGCAGTACTTC,CATGGDADYEQYF
TRBV6-5,-,-,TRBJ2-2,TGTGCCAGCAGTAGTGGGACGGGGGACACCGGGGAGCTGTTTTTT,CASSSGTGDTGELFF
TRBV4-3,-,once,TRBJ2-2,TGCGCCAGCAGCCAAGATCGGTGGGGCGGGGAGCTGTTTTTT,CASSQDRWGGELFF
TRBV6-5,-,-,TRBJ1-6,TGTGCCAGCATGAAGGGAAGACCACCCCTCCACTTT,CASMKGRPPLHF
TRBV7-9,TRBD2,-,TRBJ2-1,TGTGCCAGCAGCGAAAGGTGGGGCGGGGGCTACAATGAGCAGTTCTTC,CASSERWGGGYNEQFF
TRBV4-1,-,-,TRBJ2-3,TGCGCCAGCAGCCAAGTCAATCTAGTGAGCACAGATACGCAGTATTTT,CASSQVNLVSTDTQYF
TRBV7-3,-,-,TRBJ2-2,TGTGCCAGCAGCTTAGGGGGACCAAACACCGGGGAGCTGTTTTTT,CASSLGGPNTGELFF
TRBV2,-,-,TRBJ2-5,TGTGCCAGCAGGGTACAGGCCGACGGGACCCAGTACTTC,CASRVQADGTQYF
TRBV7-6,TRBD1,-,TRBJ2-1,TGTGCCAGCAGTTCCGACAGGGTAATAGCACATGAGCAGTTCTTC,CASSSDRVIAHEQFF
TRBV11-1,-,-,TRBJ2-7,TGTGCCAGCAGCGGGGACCACGAGCAGTACTTC,CASSGDHEQYF
TRBV15,-,-,TRBJ1-1,TGTGCCACCAGCAGAGTCATGAGTTTGAACACTGAAGCTTTCTTT,CATSRVMSLNTEAFF
TRBV6-2/TRBV6-3,TRBD1,-,TRBJ1-1,TGTGCCAGCAGTTACTCGTTTGGGACAGCGATGAACACTGAAGCTTTCTTT,CASSYSFGTAMNTEAFF
TRBV4-2,-,-,TRBJ1-4,TGTGCCAGCAGCCAAGGGCTTAATGAAAAACTGTTTTTT,CASSQGLNEKLFF
TRBV4-1,TRBD2,-,TRBJ2-1,TGCGCCAGCAGCCAAGTGCGACTAGCGGGCAATGAGCAGTTCTTC,CASSQVRLAGNEQFF
TRBV4-3,TRBD1,-,TRBJ1-2,TGCGCCAGCAGCCGCAGACAGGGGCAGTGGAATGGCTACACCTTC,CASSRRQGQWNGYTF
TRBV11-3,-,-,TRBJ2-1,TGTGCCAGCAGCCGGGGGCGGGGGATGTACAATGAGCAGTTCTTC,CASSRGRGMYNEQFF
TRBV18,TRBD1,-,TRBJ1-2,TGTGCCAGCTCATCGGGACAGGGGGCGCTTTACAAGGGCTACACCTTC,CASSSGQGALYKGYTF
TRBV5-1,-,-,TRBJ1-1,TGCGCCAGCAGCCCGTGGTTGAACACTGAAGCTTTCTTT,CASSPWLNTEAFF
TRBV13,-,once,TRBJ1-4,TGTGCCAGCAGTCTAACCGGGACCTCCAATGAAAAACTGTTTTTT,CASSLTGTSNEKLFF
TRBV19,TRBD1,-,TRBJ1-1,TGTGCCAGTAGGGCACAGGGGTGGGACACTGAAGCTTTCTTT,CASRAQGWDTEAFF
TRBV6-2/TRBV6-3,-,once,TRBJ1-5,TGTGCCAGCAGTTACTCGGACAAGAGCAATCAGCCCCAGCATTTT,CASSYSDKSNQPQHF
TRBV7-2,-,once,TRBJ1-2,TGTGCCAGCAGCGCCAGGTCCGCTTTAGCTAACTATGGCTACACCTTC,CASSARSALANYGYTF
TRBV2,-,-,TRBJ1-1,TGTGCCAGCCAGACGACGAACACTGAAGCTTTCTTT,CASQTTNTEAFF
TRBV5-1,TRBD1,-,TRBJ2-7,TGCGCCAGCAGCTTGGCCGGGACAGGGAGTTTTTACGAGCAGTACTTC,CASSLAGTGSFYEQYF
TRBV19,-,once,TRBJ1-1,TGTGCCACTGATTCCGGGACCGGCGCCTTTAGGGCAGCTTTCTTT,CATDSGTGAFRAAFF
TRBV6-5,-,-,TRBJ1-5,TGTGCCAGCACCCGGGACGGAGCCAATCAGCCCCAGCATTTT,CASTRDGANQPQHF
TRBV7-9,-,-,TRBJ2-7,TGTGCCAGCAGAGGAGTTAGGCGGGACTTCTACGAGCAGTACTTC,CASRGVRRDFYEQYF
TRBV7-9,-,once,TRBJ1-2,TGTGCCAGCAGCTTAAACCGGGAGTATGAGGGCTACACCTTC,CASSLNREYEGYTF
TRBV7-2,TRBD1,once,TRBJ1-3,TGTGCCAGCAGCTTGCAGGGGGACGGAAACACCATATATTTT,CASSLQGDGNTIYF
TRBV30,TRBD1,-,TRBJ1-4,TGTGCCTGGAGTCGCCACCCGGACAGGAATTCTGAAAAACTGTTTTTT,CAWSRHPDRNSEKLFF
TRBV19,TRBD2,-,TRBJ2-7,TGTGCCAGTAGTGAAGGGACTAGCGGGTACGAGCAGTACTTC,CASSEGTSGYEQYF
TRBV2,-,-,TRBJ2-3,TGTGCCAGCAGGATGGACACAGATACGCAGTATTTT,CASRMDTDTQYF
TRBV6-6,-,-,TRBJ1-1,TGTGCCAGCAGTTCCCCGGACAGTATTAACACTGAAGCTTTCTTT,CASSSPDSINTEAFF
TRBV12-3/TRBV12-4,-,-,TRBJ1-2,TGTGCCAGCAGTTTAGCGGGGGGAAGTGGCTACACCTTC,CASSLAGGSGYTF
TRBV6-5,-,-,TRBJ1-6,TGTGCCAGCGGCCCTCTTGCTGATTCACCCCTCCACTTT,CASGPLADSPLHF
TRBV29-1,-,-,TRBJ1-1,TGCAGCGTTGGAGCCTCGGGGGGCGTTCTGGACACTGAAGCTTTCTTT,CSVGASGGVLDTEAFF
TRBV10-3,TRBD2,-,TRBJ2-1,TGTGCCACCGGGGGGGCATACAATGAGCAGTTCTTC,CATGGAYNEQFF
TRBV18,-,-,TRBJ2-5,TGTGCCAGCTCACCACCCCTTTTTCCCGAGACCCAGTACTTC,CASSPPLFPETQYF
TRBV18,-,-,TRBJ1-3,TGTGCCAGCTCGGTCTCTTCTGGAAACACCATATATTTT,CASSVSSGNTIYF
TRBV5-6,TRBD1,-,TRBJ1-1,TGTGCCAGCAGCCCCCGGGACAGACCTGAAGCTTTCTTT,CASSPRDRPEAFF
TRBV7-2,TRBD1,-,TRBJ1-1,TGTGCCAGCAGCTTAAAGGGACAGGGGGCCCTTAACACTGAAGCTTTCTTT,CASSLKGQGALNTEAFF
TRBV11-2,-,-,TRBJ1-1,TGTGCCAGCAGCTTTCAGACGGAAACTGAAGCTTTCTTT,CASSFQTETEAFF
TRBV9,TRBD1,-,TRBJ1-2,TGTGCCAGCAGCGCCTGGGACAGATGGAACTATGGCTACACCTTC,CASSAWDRWNYGYTF
TRBV29-1,-,-,TRBJ2-2,TGCAGCGCGGGGGGCAACACCGGGGAGCTGTTTTTT,CSAGGNTGELFF
TRBV12-3/TRBV12-4,TRBD1,once,TRBJ1-1,TGTGCCAGCAGCGGGACAGAATACACTGAAGCTTTCTTT,CASSGTEYTEAFF
TRBV4-2,-,-,TRBJ1-2,TGTGCCAGCAGCCAAGATATGGGGGGGTTTGTGGGCTATGGCTACACCTTC,CASSQDMGGFVGYGYTF
TRBV6-4,-,-,TRBJ2-1,TGTGCCAGCAGCCTCGCGGGGGCAGACAATGAGCAGTTCTTC,CASSLAGADNEQFF
TRBV30,-,-,TRBJ1-1,TGTGCCTGGAGACAGCCGAACACTGAAGCTTTCTTT,CAWRQPNTEAFF
TRBV29-1,TRBD1,-,TRBJ2-1,TGCAGCGTTGGGGCGGGACAGGGATCTAGCAATGAGCAGTTCTTC,CSVGAGQGSSNEQFF
TRBV11-2,TRBD2,-,TRBJ2-1,TGTGCCAGCAGCCCCCACACCGGGACTAGCTCACGCAATGAGCAGTTCTTC,CASSPHTGTSSRNEQFF
TRBV12-3/TRBV12-4,-,-,TRBJ1-2,TGTGCCAGCAGTACTACAGCTACCAATGGCTACACCTTC,CASSTTATNGYTF